This T cell receptor (beta chain) was documented in a study of T cell repertoires in cytomegalovirus infection. TCRdb reanalysed the reads using MiXCR and keeps one entry per CDR3 protein. The sample lists around 530,000 distinct CDR3 sequences; about a quarter were seen once. This clonotype appeared a few times. The CDR3 has 19 amino acids. Trimming took 3 bases from V and 6 from J, leaving 27 bases between them. From germline, CDR1 is SEHNR and CDR2 FQNEAQ (reference sequence). This chain links TRBV7-9 with TRBJ2-1; D might be TRBD2 (6 bases). The sequence was obtained from a human donor in good health (CMV status not recorded). Some clones in this sample may be carry-over from other donors' samples. The sequenced sample was PBMCs. The chain's CDR3 is CASSFGTSYGGVYLNEQFF. In DNA, the CDR3 is TGTGCCAGCAGCTTCGGAACGTCCTATGGCGGGGTATATCTCAATGAGCAGTTCTTC.